The T cell receptor (beta chain) described here comes from a study of T-cell reconstitution after alpha-beta-depleted transplantation in children. Study conclusions and caveats: TCRbeta diversity was high at day 60 in some patients (a result of surviving recipient T cells and thymic progenitors). The main origin of T-cell counts and diversity one year after transplant was newly produced T cells. Several hundred expanded graft clones reportedly supplied alpha-beta T cells about two months after transplant.

The CDR3 has 14 residues. Trimming removed 1 base at V and 4 bases at J, with 8 bases between. Germline CDR1 and CDR2: LNHNV and YYDKDF (reference sequence). Preparing the TCRbeta library involved the use of unique molecular identifiers. TCRdb redid the calling of the PCR reads with MiXCR, one entry per CDR3 protein. The data hold some 300,000 distinct CDR3 sequences, with around a tenth observed a single time. This clonotype was seen many times. Its specificity is not known. J is TRBJ1-3 and V is TRBV15; perhaps TRBD1 as D (5 bases). The material was PBMCs, obtained before TCRalphabeta/CD19-depleted stem cell transplant. This receptor was taken from a boy less than two years old with acute myeloid leukemia, due to receive a stem cell transplant. This CDR3 reads CATSRAGLGNTIYF. The DNA for the CDR3 is TGTGCCACCAGCAGAGCGGGACTCGGAAACACCATATATTTT.